This T cell receptor (beta chain) stems from a study of Graves' ophthalmopathy and Graves' hyperthyroidism. On this clonotype itself: A much larger clone lies one base from this, so it may be a read error.

Using RNA transcripts, the TCR beta CDR3 regions were amplified. A first-round RT-PCR used HTBI primers, followed by a second-round multiplex PCR. Each CDR3 protein is one row after TCRdb ran MiXCR on the multiplex PCR reads. The repertoire holds about 600,000 distinct CDR3 sequences, less than 45% seen once, with around 4.6% in the top ten. The junction had 9 bases not matched to a gene; V was cut back by 6 bases and J by 1 base. The CDR3 length is 14 residues. Germline CDR1 is DFQATT and CDR2 is SNEGSKA (reference sequence). The genes are TRBV20-1 and TRBJ2-7; 7 bases map to TRBD1. Sequenced: peripheral blood or thyroid tissue (not recorded which). The receptor was isolated from an adult man with Graves' hyperthyroidism. DNA of the CDR3: TGCAGTGCCTATTCCGGACAGGCGTCCTACGAGCAGTACTTC. It is translated as CSAYSGQASYEQYF.